A selection of T cell receptor beta chains follows, all from one sample in a study of shared clonotypes between healthy human individuals. Method: immunoSEQ multiplex PCR; TCRdb's copy keeps in-frame clones and lacks some. The sample has around 580,000 clones, 98% seen once; the top ten hold 0.25% to 0.35%. Sequences were obtained from naive CD8+ T cells sorted from blood. These receptors originate from a man aged 25-45 years in good health. Both conserved end residues are part of each CDR3. The D gene is left open where the match is weak. Expanded clones are given a class, and other clones once, few, many or no size at all.

d_call: TRBD1; v_call: TRBV4-1; clone_size: -; j_call: TRBJ1-1; cdr3_nt: TGCGCCAGCAGTCGGACAGGGCACGAAGCTTTCTTT; cdr3_aa: CASSRTGHEAFF
d_call: -; v_call: TRBV6-1; clone_size: -; j_call: TRBJ2-1; cdr3_nt: TGTGCCAGCAGTCCCAGGGCCTGGGAGCAGTTCTTC; cdr3_aa: CASSPRAWEQFF
d_call: -; v_call: TRBV7-9; clone_size: -; j_call: TRBJ2-7; cdr3_nt: TGTGCCAGCTCCCGTCCCCAGGAAGCAGTCTACGAGCAGTACTTC; cdr3_aa: CASSRPQEAVYEQYF
d_call: TRBD2; v_call: TRBV27; clone_size: -; j_call: TRBJ2-7; cdr3_nt: TGTGCCAGCAGTTTCCGAATCCCGGGACTAGCGGGAGACTACGAGCAGTACTTC; cdr3_aa: CASSFRIPGLAGDYEQYF
d_call: -; v_call: TRBV20-1; clone_size: once; j_call: TRBJ2-3; cdr3_nt: TGCAGTGCTCTTGCAGATACGCAGTATTTT; cdr3_aa: CSALADTQYF
d_call: -; v_call: TRBV5-1; clone_size: -; j_call: TRBJ2-1; cdr3_nt: TGCGCCAGCAGCTTGGCAGGCGATGAGCAGTTCTTC; cdr3_aa: CASSLAGDEQFF
d_call: TRBD2; v_call: TRBV11-2; clone_size: -; j_call: TRBJ2-1; cdr3_nt: TGTGCCAGCAGCTCCTCAACTAGCGGGAGGGAAAGTGAGCAGTTCTTC; cdr3_aa: CASSSSTSGRESEQFF
d_call: -; v_call: TRBV6-5; clone_size: -; j_call: TRBJ2-7; cdr3_nt: TGTGCCAGCAGCCCCCAGTGGGGCGGCCCCTACGAGCAGTACTTC; cdr3_aa: CASSPQWGGPYEQYF
d_call: TRBD1; v_call: TRBV4-1; clone_size: few; j_call: TRBJ2-1; cdr3_nt: TGCGCCAGCAGCCAAGAACCTGGGACAGGGAATGAGCAGTTCTTC; cdr3_aa: CASSQEPGTGNEQFF
d_call: TRBD1; v_call: TRBV28; clone_size: -; j_call: TRBJ2-1; cdr3_nt: TGTGCCAGCAGCCAGCCTCGGGACAGCTCCTACAATGAGCAGTTCTTC; cdr3_aa: CASSQPRDSSYNEQFF
d_call: TRBD2; v_call: TRBV9; clone_size: -; j_call: TRBJ2-3; cdr3_nt: TGTGCCAGCAGCGATAGCGGGAGGGCAGATACGCAGTATTTT; cdr3_aa: CASSDSGRADTQYF
d_call: -; v_call: TRBV29-1; clone_size: once; j_call: TRBJ2-1; cdr3_nt: TGCAGCGTTGAAGATTCGACTTACAATGAGCAGTTCTTC; cdr3_aa: CSVEDSTYNEQFF
d_call: -; v_call: TRBV29-1; clone_size: -; j_call: TRBJ1-1; cdr3_nt: TGCAGCGTTGAAACAGGGATCTGGACTGAAGCTTTCTTT; cdr3_aa: CSVETGIWTEAFF
d_call: -; v_call: TRBV27; clone_size: once; j_call: TRBJ2-3; cdr3_nt: TGTGCCAGCAGTTTATTTCACGGGCAAGAGACGCAGTATTTT; cdr3_aa: CASSLFHGQETQYF
d_call: TRBD1; v_call: TRBV5-4; clone_size: -; j_call: TRBJ2-7; cdr3_nt: TGTGCCAGCAGCTTGGTTGGACAGGGTAACTACGAGCAGTACTTC; cdr3_aa: CASSLVGQGNYEQYF
d_call: -; v_call: TRBV7-2; clone_size: -; j_call: TRBJ2-7; cdr3_nt: TGTGCCAGCAGCTCGCGGGTTACCTACGAGCAGTACTTC; cdr3_aa: CASSSRVTYEQYF
d_call: -; v_call: TRBV27; clone_size: -; j_call: TRBJ2-1; cdr3_nt: TGTGCCAGCTCCCCCCTAGCGCGTATTGACAATGAGCAGTTCTTC; cdr3_aa: CASSPLARIDNEQFF
d_call: -; v_call: TRBV29-1; clone_size: -; j_call: TRBJ1-1; cdr3_nt: TGCAGCGTTGAGTATTCCGGGAAAGAAGCTTTCTTT; cdr3_aa: CSVEYSGKEAFF
d_call: TRBD1; v_call: TRBV28; clone_size: -; j_call: TRBJ2-1; cdr3_nt: TGTGCCAGCAGTTTCCCCGGCGTAGGGACAGGGGAAAAGAGCTCCTACAATGAGCAGTTCTTC; cdr3_aa: CASSFPGVGTGEKSSYNEQFF
d_call: -; v_call: TRBV2; clone_size: once; j_call: TRBJ2-3; cdr3_nt: TGTGCCAGCAGGAGAGCGGAATCTAGCACAGATACGCAGTATTTT; cdr3_aa: CASRRAESSTDTQYF